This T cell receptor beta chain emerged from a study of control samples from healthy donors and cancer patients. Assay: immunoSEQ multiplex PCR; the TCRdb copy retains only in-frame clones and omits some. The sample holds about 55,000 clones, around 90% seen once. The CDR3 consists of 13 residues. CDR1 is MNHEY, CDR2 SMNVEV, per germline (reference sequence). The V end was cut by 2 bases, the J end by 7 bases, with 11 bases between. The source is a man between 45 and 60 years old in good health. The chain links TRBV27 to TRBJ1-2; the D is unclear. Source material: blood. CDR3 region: CASSLREEGGYTF. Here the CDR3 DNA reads TGTGCCAGCAGTTTACGGGAAGAGGGTGGCTACACCTTC.